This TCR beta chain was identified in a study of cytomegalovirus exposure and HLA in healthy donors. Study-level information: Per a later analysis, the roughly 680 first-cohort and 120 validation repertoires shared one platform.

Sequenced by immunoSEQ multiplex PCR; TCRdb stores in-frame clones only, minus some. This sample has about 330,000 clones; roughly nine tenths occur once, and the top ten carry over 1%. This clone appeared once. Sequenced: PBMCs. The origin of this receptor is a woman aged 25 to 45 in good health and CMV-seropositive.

CDR3 DNA: TGCAGCGTTGAAAGGGACAGGGAGGGCTATGAGCAGTTCTTC. It yields the protein CSVERDREGYEQFF. The chain couples TRBV29-1 to TRBJ2-1, with 9 bases lining up with TRBD1. V shed 2 bases, J shed 8 bases, and the junction held 7 bases outside the gene matches. There are 14 residues in the CDR3. Germline loops: CDR1 SQVTM, CDR2 ANQGSEA.